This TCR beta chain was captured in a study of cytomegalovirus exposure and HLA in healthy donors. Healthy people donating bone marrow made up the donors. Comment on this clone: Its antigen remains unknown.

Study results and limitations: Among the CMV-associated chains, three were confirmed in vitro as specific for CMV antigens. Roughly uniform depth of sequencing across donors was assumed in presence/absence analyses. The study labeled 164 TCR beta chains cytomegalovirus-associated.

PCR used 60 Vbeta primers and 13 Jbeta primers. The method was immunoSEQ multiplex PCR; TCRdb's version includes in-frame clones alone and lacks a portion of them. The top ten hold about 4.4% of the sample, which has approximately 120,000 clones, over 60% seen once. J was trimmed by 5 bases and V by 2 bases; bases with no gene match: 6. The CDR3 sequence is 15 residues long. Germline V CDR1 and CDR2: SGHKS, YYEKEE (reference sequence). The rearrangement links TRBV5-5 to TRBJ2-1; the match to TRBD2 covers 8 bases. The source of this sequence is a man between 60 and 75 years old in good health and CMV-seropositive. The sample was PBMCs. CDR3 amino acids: CASSFLRGANNEQFF. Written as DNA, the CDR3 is TGTGCCAGCAGCTTTCTGCGGGGGGCAAACAATGAGCAGTTCTTC. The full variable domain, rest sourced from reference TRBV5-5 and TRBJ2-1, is DAGVTQSPTHLIKTRGQQVTLRCSPISGHKSVSWYQQVLGQGPQFIFQYYEKEERGRGNFPDRFSARQFPNYSSELNVNALLLGDSALYLCASSFLRGANNEQFFGPGTRLTVL.